These 31 T cell receptor beta chains were sequenced from one sample in a study of shared clonotypes between healthy human individuals. Sequencing used immunoSEQ multiplex PCR; TCRdb keeps in-frame clones, though not all of them. Among about 1 million clones listed, about 75% were seen once. Material for sequencing was memory CD4+ T cells sorted from blood. The subset was: CD45RA-negative fraction. These receptors came from a man in his late teens or twenties in good health.

V usage is TRBV30 and J usage is TRBJ2-3, with 7 bases that match TRBD2. V lost 2 bases, J lost 1 base, and 6 bases stayed unmatched. Germline CDR1 reads GTSNPN; CDR2 reads SVGIG (reference sequence). This CDR3 spans 15 amino acids. The CDR3 region is CAWSQGGSGTDTQYF. The CDR3 DNA sequence: TGTGCCTGGAGTCAGGGAGGGTCGGGCACAGATACGCAGTATTTT.

On this clone: An end of the junction differs from the germline gene, which may be a read error. V is TRBV10-3 and J is TRBJ2-3; D is ambiguous. The CDR3 sequence is 13 residues long. Germline assignment: CDR1 ENHRY and CDR2 SYGVKD. The CDR3: CAITDFPTDTQYF. The CDR3 bases are TGTGCAATCACCGACTTCCCGACAGATACGCAGTATTTT.

This chain uses TRBV5-4 with TRBJ2-1; 12 positions match TRBD1. CDR3 size: 15 residues. V trimming: 6 bases; J trimming: 6 bases; junction bases outside the gene matches: 7. Germline lookup yields CDR1 SGHNT and CDR2 YYREEE (reference sequence). The DNA of the CDR3 is TGTGCCAGCACCCCGGGACAGGGGGCCCCCAATGAGCAGTTCTTC. It yields the protein CASTPGQGAPNEQFF.

The chain joins TRBV13 to TRBJ1-2, with a weak D call TRBD1 (5 bases). Trimming pared 5 bases from V and 2 bases from J, leaving 21 bases between. Germline CDR1 PRHDT, CDR2 FYEKMQ (reference sequence). The CDR3 has 17 amino acids. The CDR3 DNA is TGTGCCAGCAGCCCGCGTGCGGCTGGGAGGGGAAACTATGGCTACACCTTC. Protein sequence: CASSPRAAGRGNYGYTF.

V gene TRBV4-2 combines with J gene TRBJ2-3; D may match TRBD1 or TRBD2 (5 bases each). Germline V gives CDR1 LGHNA, CDR2 YNFKEQ. The germline V and J ends were trimmed by 1 base and 0 bases, with 11 bases remaining between them. The CDR3 runs 16 residues. CDR3 residues: CASSQGGTRSTDTQYF. CDR3 bases: TGTGCCAGCAGCCAAGGAGGGACCCGTAGCACAGATACGCAGTATTTT.

This clone has a count of ten or more. This chain connects TRBV18 to TRBJ2-7; either TRBD1 or TRBD2 may supply D (5 bases each). CDR3 length: 13 amino acids. Germline values: CDR1 KGHSH, CDR2 LQKENI. Trimming stripped 3 bases from V and 3 bases from J, with 9 bases between. CDR3 sequence (DNA): TGTGCCAGCTCACCGGGGGACGTCTACGAGCAGTACTTC. Translation: CASSPGDVYEQYF.

The chain recombines TRBV11-2 with TRBJ2-7; TRBD2 matches 8 bases. V was pared by 4 bases and J by 6 bases, with 11 bases of the junction left unmatched. This CDR3 has 15 residues. The germline gives CDR1 SGHAT, CDR2 FQNNGV. The CDR3 protein is CASSSRLAFGGEQYF. In DNA, the CDR3 is TGTGCCAGCAGCTCACGACTAGCGTTTGGCGGCGAGCAGTACTTC.

This clone came up a few times. The genes are TRBV5-1 and TRBJ1-1; D not certain. Germline V CDR1 and CDR2: SGHRS, YFSETQ. The CDR3 is 13 amino acids. Trimming left V 0 bases short and J 8 bases short, with 11 bases between. CDR3 sequence (DNA): TGCGCCAGCAGCTTGGCCTCGAGTTCCGAAGCTTTCTTT. Protein sequence: CASSLASSSEAFF.

V gene TRBV30 combines with J gene TRBJ1-1, with D uncertain. The germline V and J ends were trimmed by 0 bases and 1 base, with 9 bases remaining between them. The CDR3 runs 14 residues. Germline V gives CDR1 GTSNPN, CDR2 SVGIG (reference sequence). The CDR3 coding sequence is TGTGCCTGGAGTGTAGGGAATTCGAACACTGAAGCTTTCTTT. Amino acids: CAWSVGNSNTEAFF.

V is TRBV19 and J is TRBJ2-1, with D uncertain. Germline-derived CDR1 and CDR2 are LNHDA and SQIVND (reference sequence). The CDR3 sequence is 11 residues long. V was clipped by 6 bases and J by 10 bases, with 10 bases between them. The CDR3 bases are TGTGCCAGTAGACAGTCTCTAGAGCAGTTCTTC. Translating it yields CASRQSLEQFF. The variable domain in full, with the rest retrieved from reference TRBV19 and TRBJ2-1, is DGGITQSPKYLFRKEGQNVTLSCEQNLNHDAMYWYRQDPGQGLRLIYYSQIVNDFQKGDIAEGYSVSREKKESFPLTVTSAQKNPTAFYLCASRQSLEQFFGPGTRLTVL.

This clone was seen a few times. V is TRBV10-2 and J is TRBJ2-1; D remains ambiguous. The CDR3 is 14 residues long. Trimming pared 3 bases from V and 2 bases from J, leaving 8 bases between. Germline loops: CDR1 WSHSY, CDR2 SAAADI. The CDR3 here is CASSDIMAYNEQFF. The CDR3 region has the DNA TGCGCCAGCAGTGACATTATGGCCTACAATGAGCAGTTCTTC.

The chain employs TRBV30 and TRBJ1-2; weak D call: TRBD1 (5 bases). Germline V CDR1 and CDR2: GTSNPN, SVGIG (reference sequence). V shed 2 bases and J shed 0 bases, with 10 bases lying between them. The CDR3 sequence is 14 residues long. Written as DNA, the CDR3 is TGTGCCTGGAGTCCGAGGGGACCTAACTATGGCTACACCTTC. Protein product: CAWSPRGPNYGYTF.

The V and J genes are TRBV11-2 and TRBJ2-7; 10 bases fit TRBD2. The trim removed 5 bases at V and 2 bases at J, leaving 12 bases unmatched. Germline V gene lookup returns CDR1 SGHAT and CDR2 FQNNGV. This CDR3 is built from 17 residues. CDR3 amino acids: CASSPPSGRWGTYEQYF. In nucleotides, the CDR3 is TGTGCCAGCAGCCCCCCTAGCGGGAGATGGGGGACCTACGAGCAGTACTTC.

The rearrangement links TRBV2 to TRBJ1-5; no clear D. V was pared by 7 bases and J by 8 bases, with 18 bases between. The germline gives CDR1 SNHLY, CDR2 FYNNEI. The CDR3 contains 14 residues. In DNA form, the CDR3 reads TGTGCCAGCACTACGGACCTCTATCCCAAGCCCCAGCATTTT. Translating gives CASTTDLYPKPQHF.

J is TRBJ1-3 and V is TRBV6-5, with TRBD1 matching over 7 bases. This CDR3 is built from 15 residues. The trim removed 5 bases at V and 2 bases at J, leaving 6 bases unmatched. The germline V gene encodes CDR1 MNHEY and CDR2 SVGAGI. The CDR3 nucleotides read TGTGCCAGCAGTGCCAGGGGGATCGCTGGAAACACCATATATTTT. It encodes CASSARGIAGNTIYF.

The V and J genes are TRBV9 and TRBJ2-7; possibly TRBD1 for D (5 bases). The CDR3 length is 14 residues. Trimming pared 4 bases from V and 6 bases from J, leaving 17 bases between. Germline assignment: CDR1 SGDLS and CDR2 YYNGEE. CDR3 bases: TGTGCCAGCAGCCCCCGAGGCAGGGATAGCGAGCAGTACTTC. The encoded protein is CASSPRGRDSEQYF.

This clone has only one observation. The chain is built from TRBV2 and TRBJ2-7; tentatively, D is TRBD1 (5 bases). Trimming took off 4 bases at V and 6 bases at J, with 13 bases between the two ends. CDR3 length: 13 amino acids. Germline lookup yields CDR1 SNHLY and CDR2 FYNNEI. The CDR3 nucleotides are TGTGCCAGCAGTGCGACCAGGGTAGCCGAGCAGTACTTC. Its protein is CASSATRVAEQYF. Together with reference TRBV2 and TRBJ2-7, the CDR3 gives the full variable domain: EPEVTQTPSHQVTQMGQEVILRCVPISNHLYFYWYRQILGQKVEFLVSFYNNEISEKSEIFDDQFSVERPDGSNFTLKIRSTKLEDSAMYFCASSATRVAEQYFGPGTRLTVT.

Comment on this clone: This CDR3 is also generated by other DNA sequences in the sample. V and J are TRBV5-1 and TRBJ2-5; D possibly corresponds to TRBD1 (6 bases). V shed 2 bases and J shed 1 base, with 9 bases lying between them. The CDR3 has 14 amino acids. The germline CDR1 and CDR2 sequences are SGHRS and YFSETQ. The CDR3 region is CASSLQGSQETQYF. As DNA, the CDR3 is TGCGCCAGCAGCTTACAGGGATCCCAAGAGACCCAGTACTTC.

This clone was recorded a few times. This rearrangement joins TRBV5-1 to TRBJ1-1, with D unresolved. V was pared by 0 bases and J by 1 base, with 13 bases between. Germline V gives CDR1 SGHRS, CDR2 YFSETQ. The CDR3 has 16 amino acids. CDR3 protein: CASSLASGNGNTEAFF. The CDR3 DNA reads as TGCGCCAGCAGCTTGGCGAGTGGTAACGGGAACACTGAAGCTTTCTTT.

The genes are TRBV7-9 and TRBJ1-1; 7 nucleotides line up with TRBD1. In germline, CDR1 is SEHNR, CDR2 FQNEAQ (reference sequence). The CDR3 extends over 12 amino acids. V dropped 5 bases and J dropped 5; count of bases not matched to a gene: 2. The CDR3 nucleotides are TGTGCCAGCAGCAAACAGGGGACTGAAGCTTTCTTT. Translation: CASSKQGTEAFF.

The V call is TRBV10-3, the J call TRBJ2-1; D call uncertain. The CDR3 is 14 amino acids. With 4 bases removed from V and 3 bases from J, the gap between germline ends came to 10 bases. Per germline, CDR1 ENHRY and CDR2 SYGVKD. The CDR3 spells CAISAGWSYNEQFF. The CDR3 bases are TGTGCCATCAGTGCCGGGTGGAGCTACAATGAGCAGTTCTTC.

Regarding this clone: Since a much larger clone is just one base distant, this may be a read error. This chain links TRBV5-4 with TRBJ2-5; D is possibly TRBD1 (6 bases). CDR1 and CDR2 (germline): SGHNT, YYREEE (reference sequence). Between the trimmed V and J ends, which lost 4 bases and 10 bases, there was a span of 26 bases. This CDR3 contains 16 residues. The CDR3 DNA reads TGTGCCAGCAGCGTTGACAGGTCCCCGGGGATGAGAATCCAGTACTTC. Protein product: CASSVDRSPGMRIQYF.

The gene calls are TRBV7-2 and TRBJ2-7; 8 positions match TRBD2. J was trimmed by 6 bases and V by 5 bases; bases with no gene match: 9. The CDR3 spans 14 residues. In germline, CDR1 is SGHTA, CDR2 FQGNSA. The CDR3 loop is CASSPTLAGSEQYF. The CDR3 region has the DNA TGTGCCAGCAGCCCTACCTTAGCGGGAAGCGAGCAGTACTTC.

The chain combines TRBV11-2 with TRBJ2-1; 9 bases line up with TRBD1. The CDR3 extends over 15 amino acids. The V and J ends lost 3 bases and 4 bases, in that order; junction bases with no gene match: 4. The germline V gene has CDR1 SGHAT and CDR2 FQNNGV. The CDR3 DNA reads TGTGCCAGCAGCTTTGGGGACAGGGAGTACAATGAGCAGTTCTTC. Translation gives CASSFGDREYNEQFF. Together with reference TRBV11-2 and TRBJ2-1, the CDR3 gives the full variable domain: EAGVAQSPRYKIIEKRQSVAFWCNPISGHATLYWYQQILGQGPKLLIQFQNNGVVDDSQLPKDRFSAERLKGVDSTLKIQPAKLEDSAVYLCASSFGDREYNEQFFGPGTRLTVL.

This clone was counted only a few times. The chain links TRBV7-2 to TRBJ2-1, with D possibly called TRBD1 or TRBD2 (5 bases each). V lost 1 base to trimming and J lost 7 bases, with 20 bases between them. This CDR3 has 17 amino acids. Germline V gene sequence: CDR1 SGHTA, CDR2 FQGNSA. The CDR3 loop reads CASSLGGTALPRNEQFF. The CDR3, as DNA: TGTGCCAGCAGCTTAGGAGGGACCGCTCTCCCCCGAAATGAGCAGTTCTTC.

The chain couples TRBV5-1 to TRBJ1-4, with D uncertain. Germline lookup yields CDR1 SGHRS and CDR2 YFSETQ. This CDR3 spans 15 amino acids. Trimming stripped 1 base from V and 5 bases from J, with 12 bases between. The DNA of the CDR3 is TGCGCCAGCAGCTTGAGTCTTCAACAGAATGAAAAACTGTTTTTT. This translates into CASSLSLQQNEKLFF.

The chain carries TRBV7-2 and TRBJ2-5; D not resolved. This CDR3 is 13 amino acids long. V was clipped by 5 bases and J by 4 bases, with 11 bases between them. Germline V gene sequence: CDR1 SGHTA, CDR2 FQGNSA. CDR3 residues: CASSPLARETQYF. The CDR3 DNA sequence: TGTGCCAGCAGCCCCTTAGCCAGAGAGACCCAGTACTTC.

A remark on this clone: Other DNA sequences in the same sample also yield this CDR3. This chain uses TRBV7-2 with TRBJ2-3; D perhaps matches TRBD1 (6 bases). V dropped 5 bases and J dropped 0 bases, with 9 bases sitting between them. Germline lookup yields CDR1 SGHTA and CDR2 FQGNSA. The CDR3 is made up of 14 amino acids. The CDR3 region has the DNA TGTGCCAGCAGCAGACAGGTTAGCACAGATACGCAGTATTTT. This gives the protein CASSRQVSTDTQYF.

This chain joins TRBV10-3 and TRBJ1-3; TRBD1 matches 7 bases. J gave up 5 bases and V 6 bases, and 4 bases lay outside the gene matches. This CDR3 region has 13 residues. Germline V gives CDR1 ENHRY, CDR2 SYGVKD. The CDR3 nucleotides read TGTGCCATCAGCGAGACAGGGAGAAACACCATATATTTT. Its translation is CAISETGRNTIYF.

A single count supports this clone. The J gene is TRBJ2-2, the V gene TRBV27, with 8 bases fitting TRBD1. Germline V gene data show CDR1 as MNHEY and CDR2 as SMNVEV (reference sequence). This CDR3 has 16 residues. The junction had 13 bases not matched to a gene; V was cut back by 5 bases and J by 8 bases. The CDR3 loop reads CASSPRQGLGGGELFF. The CDR3 DNA reads as TGTGCCAGCAGTCCCAGACAGGGGCTCGGTGGGGGGGAGCTGTTTTTT.

The chain joins TRBV7-2 to TRBJ2-1; D uncertain. This CDR3 is 13 amino acids long. Germline V CDR1 and CDR2: SGHTA, FQGNSA. V was shortened by 1 base and J by 7 bases, with 8 bases between the two germline ends. CDR3: CASSLVPLNEQFF. The CDR3 bases are TGTGCCAGCAGCTTAGTACCCCTGAATGAGCAGTTCTTC.